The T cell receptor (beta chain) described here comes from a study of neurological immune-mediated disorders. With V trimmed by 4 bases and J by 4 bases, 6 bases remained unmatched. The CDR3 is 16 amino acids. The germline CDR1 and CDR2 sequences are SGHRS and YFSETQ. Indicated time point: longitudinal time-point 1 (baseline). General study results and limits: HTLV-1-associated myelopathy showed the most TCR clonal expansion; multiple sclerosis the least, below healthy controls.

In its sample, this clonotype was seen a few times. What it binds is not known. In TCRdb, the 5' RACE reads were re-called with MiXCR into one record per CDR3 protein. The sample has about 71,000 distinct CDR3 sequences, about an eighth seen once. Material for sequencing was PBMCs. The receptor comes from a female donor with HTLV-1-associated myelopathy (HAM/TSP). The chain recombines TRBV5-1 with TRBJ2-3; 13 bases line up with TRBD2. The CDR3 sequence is CASSGTSGGASDTQYF. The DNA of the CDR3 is TGCGCCAGCAGCGGAACTAGCGGGGGGGCCTCAGATACGCAGTATTTT.